Listed below are T cell receptor beta chains from one sample, sequenced in a study of early T cells in non-severe SARS-CoV-2 infection. TCRdb passed the 5' RACE reads through MiXCR, listing each CDR3 protein once. The table includes 30,000 to 35,000 distinct CDR3 sequences, approximately 6.9% detected once. This sample comprised whole blood, obtained at baseline. These receptors originate from an adult who was a healthcare worker with PCR-confirmed SARS-CoV-2 infection or an uninfected control (not recorded which). Both conserved end residues are part of each CDR3. D genes are given only for firm matches. Rows give clone size only sometimes, using once, few, many, or a class for an expanded clone.

J gene	clone size	D gene	V gene	CDR3 length	CDR3 DNA	CDR3 protein
TRBJ2-3	many	.	TRBV4-3	16	TGCGCCAGCAGCCTTGTTGCGGGACGGACCACAGATACGCAGTATTTT	CASSLVAGRTTDTQYF
TRBJ2-2	many	.	TRBV12-3/TRBV12-4	11	TGTGCCAGCTATCGCACCGGGGAGCTGTTTTTT	CASYRTGELFF
TRBJ2-2	many	TRBD2	TRBV7-6	17	TGTGCCAGCAGCCCCAAGATTAGCGGGAGCCTAACCGGGGAGCTGTTTTTT	CASSPKISGSLTGELFF
TRBJ2-1	few	.	TRBV27	16	TGTGCCAGCAGTTTATGGGTAGGGAACGACTACAATGAGCAGTTCTTC	CASSLWVGNDYNEQFF
TRBJ2-7	few	TRBD2	TRBV9	15	TGTGCCAGCAGCACCAGAGCGGGGCCGACCTACGAGCAGTACTTC	CASSTRAGPTYEQYF
TRBJ2-1	few	.	TRBV6-1	14	TGTGCCAGCAGGGAGGACACTTCCTACAATGAGCAGTTCTTC	CASREDTSYNEQFF
TRBJ2-2	many	.	TRBV4-3	15	TGCGCCAGCAGCCAAGCTAGGACGGTCGGAGGGGAGCTGTTTTTT	CASSQARTVGGELFF
TRBJ2-1	many	.	TRBV25-1	14	TGTGCCAGCAGTGAAAATCGAGAATACAATGAGCAGTTCTTC	CASSENREYNEQFF
TRBJ2-7	many	TRBD1	TRBV6-2/TRBV6-3	15	TGTGCCAGCGCGACGCCGGACAGGGAAGCCTACGAGCAGTACTTC	CASATPDREAYEQYF
TRBJ2-7	many	.	TRBV10-3	15	TGTGCCATCAGTGACCAGGGTCTCGGCTCCTACGAGCAGTACTTC	CAISDQGLGSYEQYF
TRBJ2-1	.	TRBD2	TRBV10-3	13	TGTGCCATCAGTGAACCGGGGGGCAATGAGCAGTTCTTC	CAISEPGGNEQFF
TRBJ2-1	few	TRBD2	TRBV6-4	17	TGTGCCAGCAGCCACAAAGGAAGTAGCGGGGCCCACAATGAGCAGTTCTTC	CASSHKGSSGAHNEQFF
TRBJ2-5	few	TRBD2	TRBV25-1	15	TGTGCCAGCAGTGACTACCTAGCGGGGCCCGGGACCCAGTACTTC	CASSDYLAGPGTQYF
TRBJ2-5	.	.	TRBV29-1	12	TGCAGCGTTGACTTGGGACGCGAGACCCAGTACTTC	CSVDLGRETQYF
TRBJ2-6	many	TRBD1	TRBV9	17	TGTGCCAGCAGCCCAGGGACAGGGGGCTTCGGGGCCAACGTCCTGACTTTC	CASSPGTGGFGANVLTF
TRBJ1-3	many	.	TRBV3-1	12	TGTGCCAGCAGCCAAACTGGAAACACCATATATTTT	CASSQTGNTIYF
TRBJ1-1	many	TRBD1	TRBV28	13	TGTGCCAGCAGTGGACAGGGGAACACTGAAGCTTTCTTT	CASSGQGNTEAFF
TRBJ2-3	many	TRBD2	TRBV27	15	TGTGCCAGCAGTTTTAGCGGGAGAAGAGCAGATACGCAGTATTTT	CASSFSGRRADTQYF
TRBJ1-4	many	.	TRBV28	14	TGTGCCAGCACCGCTAACGGCCTTAATGAAAAACTGTTTTTT	CASTANGLNEKLFF
TRBJ2-1	few	TRBD2	TRBV19	16	TGTGCCAGTAGTATGCAGACTAGCGGGAGTTACAATGAGCAGTTCTTC	CASSMQTSGSYNEQFF
TRBJ2-1	medium-sized	TRBD2	TRBV29-1	15	TGCAGCGTTGGGCCCGGGGCGGGAGAGGACAATGAGCAGTTCTTC	CSVGPGAGEDNEQFF
TRBJ2-7	.	.	TRBV13	12	TGTGCCAGCAGCTCCTCTAACTACGAGCAGTACTTC	CASSSSNYEQYF
TRBJ1-1	.	TRBD1	TRBV6-5	15	TGTGCCAGCAGTTACTCAGGACAGGGGGACACTGAAGCTTTCTTT	CASSYSGQGDTEAFF
TRBJ2-4	many	TRBD2	TRBV7-9	16	TGTGCCAGCACCAAGACGGGGGGACTAGCCAAAAACATTCAGTACTTC	CASTKTGGLAKNIQYF
TRBJ1-3	.	TRBD1	TRBV6-6	16	TGTGCCAGCAGACAGACAGGGTTGGACTCTGGAAACACCATATATTTT	CASRQTGLDSGNTIYF
TRBJ2-1	many	TRBD2	TRBV19	15	TGTGCCAGTAGGCCGGGACTAGCGGGACTGGATGAGCAGTTCTTC	CASRPGLAGLDEQFF
TRBJ1-6	once	TRBD1	TRBV4-3	21	TGCGCCAGCAGCCAGGCGCCCTCAGGGACAGGGACTAGCTCCTATAATTCACCCCTCCACTTT	CASSQAPSGTGTSSYNSPLHF
TRBJ2-2	many	TRBD1	TRBV30	14	TGTGCCGGGGGACAGGGGCTTGGTTACGGGGAGCTGTTTTTT	CAGGQGLGYGELFF
TRBJ2-1	.	TRBD2	TRBV7-3	18	TGTGCCAGCAGCTTAGAACGTCCGGGGCGGGAGGGCTACAATGAGCAGTTCTTC	CASSLERPGREGYNEQFF
TRBJ2-2	few	TRBD2	TRBV7-3	14	TGTGCCAGCAGCTTATCTAGCGGCACCGGGGAGCTGTTTTTT	CASSLSSGTGELFF
TRBJ1-1	few	.	TRBV9	14	TGTGCCAGCAGCGTAGAGCTAGTGAACACTGAAGCTTTCTTT	CASSVELVNTEAFF
TRBJ2-1	many	TRBD2	TRBV20-1	17	TGCAGTGCTAGAGATCTCCCTAGCGGGTTCTCCTACAATGAGCAGTTCTTC	CSARDLPSGFSYNEQFF
TRBJ2-1	many	TRBD2	TRBV5-4	16	TGTGCCAGCAGCTTAAGACTAGCGGGAGCCCACAATGAGCAGTTCTTC	CASSLRLAGAHNEQFF
TRBJ2-3	few	.	TRBV12-3/TRBV12-4	15	TGTGCCAGCACTCACACGGGACTCCTCACAGATACGCAGTATTTT	CASTHTGLLTDTQYF
TRBJ2-2	.	.	TRBV20-1	19	TGCAGTGCTAGAGGGTTTATGCCGCTAGCTAAAAGGGGCACCGGGGAGCTGTTTTTT	CSARGFMPLAKRGTGELFF
TRBJ2-1	many	TRBD1	TRBV6-1	16	TGTGCCAGCAGTGGCACGGGACAGGGGGCTTACAATGAGCAGTTCTTC	CASSGTGQGAYNEQFF
TRBJ2-1	many	.	TRBV12-2	16	TGTGCAAGTCTCGTTTTTATCCAGGGGACCTACAATGAGCAGTTCTTC	CASLVFIQGTYNEQFF
TRBJ2-1	many	.	TRBV4-2	15	TGTGCCAGCAGCCTCTCCACGGGCTCGGGGAATGAGCAGTTCTTC	CASSLSTGSGNEQFF
TRBJ1-3	few	.	TRBV30	14	TGTGCCTGGAGTCGCAGCCACTCTGGAAACACCATATATTTT	CAWSRSHSGNTIYF
TRBJ2-7	few	.	TRBV12-3/TRBV12-4	14	TGTGCCAGCAGTTTGGGGACACCCTCCTACGAGCAGTACTTC	CASSLGTPSYEQYF
TRBJ1-2	few	.	TRBV20-1	13	TGCAGTGCTAGAGGTCAGGGAAAACTCGGCTACACCTTC	CSARGQGKLGYTF
TRBJ2-7	many	.	TRBV28	12	TGTGCCAGCAGTCCAGGGTTGCGGGAGCAGTACTTC	CASSPGLREQYF
TRBJ2-7	.	.	TRBV7-2	15	TGTGCCAGCAGCCCTACCGGGGTACTTCCCTACGAGCAGTACTTC	CASSPTGVLPYEQYF
TRBJ1-5	few	TRBD1	TRBV19	15	TGTGCCAGTAGACCGGGACAGGCGAGCAATCAGCCCCAGCATTTT	CASRPGQASNQPQHF